The clone carrying this T cell receptor beta chain was counted a few times. Its cognate antigen is unknown. The data stem from a study of long-term antiretroviral therapy in people with HIV. V was pared by 5 bases and J by 9 bases, with 11 bases between. CDR1 and CDR2 (germline): MDHEN, SYDVKM. The CDR3 is 13 residues long. Findings and limits, study-wide: Information on adherence to ART, viral resistance or therapy changes was unavailable. Patients on ART gained diversity, which nonetheless stayed below transplant donor controls.

Assay version v3.0 of immunoSEQ was used, and it was run at survey level. TCRdb's table, derived via immunoSEQ multiplex PCR, lists solely in-frame clones and lacks some. Of 20,000 or so clones listed, around 84% are singletons. This TCR derives from a woman aged 45-65 years with HIV. Source: unsorted PBMCs, taken 1.9 years after starting antiretroviral therapy. The rearrangement joins TRBV28 to TRBJ1-6, with D possibly matching TRBD1 (5 bases). CDR3 region: CASSGHGISPLHF. DNA of the CDR3: TGTGCCAGCAGTGGACACGGCATTTCACCCCTCCACTTT.